This T cell receptor (beta chain) was captured in a study of control samples from healthy donors and cancer patients. The V gene end was trimmed by 5 bases and the J gene end by 8 bases; junction bases not matched to a gene: 10. Germline V CDR1 and CDR2: MDHEN, SYDVKM. This CDR3 comprises 16 residues. Libraries were prepared by immunoSEQ multiplex PCR; TCRdb keeps only in-frame clonotypes and omits some of them. The sample records about 170,000 clones, roughly 88% being singletons. This chain links TRBV28 with TRBJ2-1; 12 positions match TRBD1. The TCR was taken from a woman aged 25-40 years in good health. The source material was blood. CDR3: CASSPSGTGGLHEQFF. CDR3 coding DNA: TGTGCCAGCAGTCCCAGCGGGACAGGGGGCTTGCATGAGCAGTTCTTC.